This T cell receptor (beta chain) was obtained from a study of spatial heterogeneity in lung cancer. In its sample, this clonotype was seen many times. TCRdb recomputed calls from the 5' RACE reads with MiXCR, one row per CDR3 protein. The repertoire includes approximately 52,000 distinct CDR3 sequences, less than 5.5% of them detected once, and 11% sits in the top ten. This CDR3 contains 16 residues. Germline V CDR1 and CDR2: MDHEN, SYDVKM. Losses at the gene ends were 4 bases for V and 0 bases for J; bases not matched to a gene: 5. The time point is: sample taken at primary tumor resection. The sample consisted of PBMCs, taken at surgery. The genes are TRBV28 and TRBJ2-1; 8 nucleotides line up with TRBD1. The source of this sequence is a male donor with early-stage non-small cell lung cancer. The CDR3 region has the DNA TGTGCCAGCAGTTCAGACAGGGGTCGCTCCTACAATGAGCAGTTCTTC. This gives the protein CASSSDRGRSYNEQFF.